One sample yielded the 29 T cell receptor beta chains listed below, sequenced in a study of OX40 agonist ivuxolimab in advanced cancers. Measured with immunoSEQ multiplex PCR; TCRdb has only the in-frame clones, and not every one. In the table there are about 14,000 clones, about 78% of which are singletons. Source: CD4+ or CD8+ T cells sorted from blood, taken in a trial of the OX40 agonist ivuxolimab. The receptors originated from an adult with an advanced solid tumor such as melanoma, head and neck, liver or kidney cancer.

The gene calls are TRBV5-1 and TRBJ2-3; D ambiguous. Trimming stripped 3 bases from V and 4 bases from J, with 12 bases between. The CDR3 consists of 14 residues. CDR1 is SGHRS and CDR2 is YFSETQ in the germline V gene. The CDR3, as DNA: TGCGCCAGCAGCTCGTTCACGGGCGCAGATACGCAGTATTTT. This gives the protein CASSSFTGADTQYF.

The chain combines TRBV6-5 with TRBJ2-3; tentative D call: TRBD2 (6 bases). Looked up from germline, CDR1 is MNHEY and CDR2 is SVGAGI. Trimming removed 2 bases from V and 0 bases from J, with 9 bases in between. This CDR3 has 15 residues. The CDR3 spells CASSYAGFSTDTQYF. The CDR3 coding sequence is TGTGCCAGCAGTTACGCGGGGTTCAGCACAGATACGCAGTATTTT.

The chain links TRBV7-8 to TRBJ1-1, with unresolved D. Deletions cut 5 bases from V and 8 bases from J, with 12 bases between. Germline CDR1 reads SGHVS; CDR2 reads FQNEAQ. The CDR3 sequence is 12 residues long. For the CDR3, the DNA is TGTGCCAGCAGCCCGTTTCCCTCGGAAGCTTTCTTT. Amino acid sequence: CASSPFPSEAFF.

The chain recombines TRBV4-3 with TRBJ1-5, with a weak D call TRBD1 (6 bases). With 3 bases removed from V and 9 bases from J, the gap between germline ends came to 12 bases. Per germline, CDR1 LGHNA and CDR2 YSLEER. The CDR3 extends over 13 amino acids. In DNA form, the CDR3 reads TGCGCCAGCAGCCAGGTCGAAGGGGGGCCCCAGCATTTT. Its protein product is CASSQVEGGPQHF.

The chain combines TRBV4-1 with TRBJ1-6; tentative D call: TRBD1 (5 bases). CDR1 MGHRA and CDR2 YSYEKL come from the germline V gene. V was shortened by 3 bases and J by 7 bases, with 19 bases between the two germline ends. The CDR3 totals 17 residues. CDR3 nucleotides: TGCGCCAGCAGCCAGAGATCCGGGACGGCAGACAATTCACCCCTCCACTTT. Residues: CASSQRSGTADNSPLHF.

The rearrangement uses TRBV6-5 and TRBJ2-1; perhaps TRBD2 as D (6 bases). The V gene's germline CDR1 is MNHEY and CDR2 SVGAGI. Trimming removed 0 bases at V and 3 bases at J, with 6 bases between. There are 14 residues in the CDR3. The CDR3 nucleotides read TGTGCCAGCAGTTACTCGGGGGGCTACAATGAGCAGTTCTTC. This translates into CASSYSGGYNEQFF.

This rearrangement joins TRBV7-2 to TRBJ1-4; possibly TRBD1 for D (5 bases). Trimming removed 4 bases at V and 0 bases at J, with 9 bases between. Germline V CDR1 and CDR2: SGHTA, FQGNSA. The CDR3 is 15 amino acids. The CDR3 loop is CASSWGIATNEKLFF. The CDR3 coding sequence is TGTGCCAGCAGCTGGGGGATTGCAACTAATGAAAAACTGTTTTTT.

The V gene is TRBV6-4, the J gene TRBJ1-5, with D unresolved. The CDR3 loop spans 15 amino acids. Germline CDR1 reads MRHNA; CDR2 reads SNTAGT. V lost 0 bases and J 1 base, leaving 7 bases between the germline ends. The CDR3 loop reads CASSDSRLSNQPQHF. CDR3 DNA: TGTGCCAGCAGTGACTCAAGGTTAAGCAATCAGCCCCAGCATTTT.

J is TRBJ2-7 and V is TRBV2, with 9 positions matching TRBD1. The CDR3 extends over 12 amino acids. Looked up from germline, CDR1 is SNHLY and CDR2 is FYNNEI. V lost 8 bases and J lost 6; bases outside the gene matches: 5. CDR3 nucleotides: TGTGCCAGCTGCCGGGACAGGGCCGAGCAGTACTTC. Encoded protein: CASCRDRAEQYF.

This clone has just a few counts. The genes are TRBV4-1 and TRBJ2-7; D is possibly TRBD1 (6 bases). Between the trimmed V and J ends, which lost 0 bases and 5 bases, there was a span of 14 bases. CDR3 length: 15 amino acids. Germline values: CDR1 MGHRA, CDR2 YSYEKL. CDR3 nucleotides: TGCGCCAGCAGCCAAGAACTGGGGGCGCAGGACGAGCAGTACTTC. Its protein product is CASSQELGAQDEQYF.

V usage is TRBV4-3 and J usage is TRBJ2-3, with D possibly TRBD2 on 5 matching bases. With 1 base removed from V and 0 bases from J, the gap between germline ends came to 11 bases. CDR1 and CDR2 (germline): LGHNA, YSLEER. The CDR3 totals 16 residues. CDR3 sequence: CASSQGGGGSTDTQYF. The CDR3 bases are TGCGCCAGCAGCCAAGGGGGTGGCGGGAGCACAGATACGCAGTATTTT.

The chain employs TRBV10-3 and TRBJ2-7, with 8 bases aligning to TRBD1. This CDR3 region has 18 residues. Germline V lookup: CDR1 ENHRY, CDR2 SYGVKD. V lost 4 bases, J lost 0 bases, and 14 bases stayed unmatched. CDR3 in DNA: TGTGCCATCAGTGGGGTGGGACAGGAAGTACTCAGCTCCTACGAGCAGTACTTC. Translation gives CAISGVGQEVLSSYEQYF.

The chain couples TRBV9 to TRBJ2-3; 8 nucleotides agree with TRBD2. This CDR3 region has 17 residues. From germline, CDR1 is SGDLS and CDR2 YYNGEE. V dropped 3 bases and J dropped 3; count of bases not matched to a gene: 12. The CDR3 loop is CASSAPLPGGPTDTQYF. The CDR3 coding sequence is TGTGCCAGCAGCGCCCCCCTCCCGGGGGGGCCGACAGATACGCAGTATTTT.

The chain joins TRBV9 to TRBJ2-2; maybe TRBD1 (8 bases). Germline V gives CDR1 SGDLS, CDR2 YYNGEE. The CDR3 has 16 residues. V was cut by 8 bases and J by 2 bases, with 19 bases left in between. The CDR3 coding sequence is TGTGCCAGTTCCACAGGGGGGGGTGTTAACACCGGGGAGCTGTTTTTT. This encodes CASSTGGGVNTGELFF. The whole variable domain, filled in from reference TRBV9 and TRBJ2-2, reads DSGVTQTPKHLITATGQRVTLRCSPRSGDLSVYWYQQSLDQGLQFLIQYYNGEERAKGNILERFSAQQFPDLHSELNLSSLELGDSALYFCASSTGGGVNTGELFFGEGSRLTVL.

This clone was observed a single time. This rearrangement joins TRBV5-1 to TRBJ2-7, with 10 bases that match TRBD2. The CDR3 contains 15 residues. The J segment lost 3 bases and the V segment lost 4 bases, leaving 7 bases of the junction unmatched. Germline values: CDR1 SGHRS, CDR2 YFSETQ. The CDR3 spells CASSHTSGAYYEQYF. CDR3 coding DNA: TGCGCCAGCAGCCATACTAGCGGGGCTTACTACGAGCAGTACTTC.

This clone is categorized as medium-sized (0.01 to 0.1%). The chain carries TRBV2 and TRBJ2-3; 8 positions agree with TRBD2. The CDR3 has 15 residues. V gave up 0 bases and J gave up 6 bases; unmatched junction bases: 5. Germline V gene sequence: CDR1 SNHLY, CDR2 FYNNEI. CDR3 region: CASSEASGAGDTQYF. The CDR3 DNA sequence: TGTGCCAGCAGTGAAGCTAGCGGGGCGGGGGATACGCAGTATTTT. Variable domain in full (rest from reference TRBV2 and TRBJ2-3): EPEVTQTPSHQVTQMGQEVILRCVPISNHLYFYWYRQILGQKVEFLVSFYNNEISEKSEIFDDQFSVERPDGSNFTLKIRSTKLEDSAMYFCASSEASGAGDTQYFGPGTRLTVL.

This clone occurred once. The genes are TRBV28 and TRBJ2-1; no firm D call. Trimming pared 3 bases from V and 9 bases from J, leaving 6 bases between. The germline gives CDR1 MDHEN, CDR2 SYDVKM. The CDR3 has 11 residues. The CDR3 DNA follows: TGTGCCAGCAGTTTCAGCCTTGAGCAGTTCTTC. Its protein product is CASSFSLEQFF.

This clone was counted between two and nine times. The chain combines TRBV19 with TRBJ1-2; no clear D gene. The V gene lost 6 bases and the J gene lost 6 bases, with 14 bases spanning the gap. Per germline, CDR1 LNHDA and CDR2 SQIVND (reference sequence). This CDR3 comprises 13 residues. CDR3 coding DNA: TGTGCCAGTAGCCCTCACATGGCCCATGGCTACACCTTC. It is translated as CASSPHMAHGYTF.

This clone appeared a few times. The J gene is TRBJ1-2, the V gene TRBV7-6, with no clear D. The CDR3 runs to 15 residues. Trimming stripped 2 bases from V and 4 bases from J, with 14 bases between. Germline V lookup: CDR1 SGHVS, CDR2 FNYEAQ. CDR3 sequence: CASSLLGEDSYGYTF. DNA for the CDR3: TGTGCCAGCAGCTTATTGGGAGAGGATAGCTATGGCTACACCTTC.

The CDR3 bases are TGTGCCAGCAGCGCGCGAACAGGGTGGGGGATCACAGATACGCAGTATTTT. Translating gives CASSARTGWGITDTQYF. The chain combines TRBV9 with TRBJ2-3; D is possibly TRBD1 (6 bases). Per germline, CDR1 SGDLS and CDR2 YYNGEE. Deletions cut 3 bases from V and 2 bases from J, with 19 bases between. The CDR3 sequence is 17 residues long.

The CDR3 loop is CASSSDRVMMGTEAFF. The CDR3 coding sequence is TGTGCCAGCAGCTCGGACAGGGTAATGATGGGGACTGAAGCTTTCTTT. The V and J genes are TRBV7-2 and TRBJ1-1, with 8 bases fitting TRBD1. J gave up 5 bases and V 4 bases, and 12 bases lay outside the gene matches. The V gene's germline CDR1 is SGHTA and CDR2 FQGNSA. The length of the CDR3 is 16 residues. The full variable domain, in which reference TRBV7-2 and TRBJ1-1 provide the parts outside the CDR3, is GAGVSQSPSNKVTEKGKDVELRCDPISGHTALYWYRQSLGQGLEFLIYFQGNSAPDKSGLPSDRFSAERTGGSVSTLTIQRTQQEDSAVYLCASSSDRVMMGTEAFFGQGTRLTVV.

CDR3 sequence: CASSLWSGGEAFF. CDR3 nucleotides: TGTGCCAGCAGTTTATGGTCCGGAGGAGAAGCTTTCTTT. The V and J genes are TRBV27 and TRBJ1-1, with D unresolved. V was pared by 1 base and J by 8 bases, with 11 bases between. Germline V CDR1 and CDR2: MNHEY, SMNVEV (reference sequence). This CDR3 spans 13 amino acids.

The chain recombines TRBV4-1 with TRBJ2-7; 9 bases fit TRBD1. The CDR3 covers 19 residues. Germline-derived CDR1 and CDR2 are MGHRA and YSYEKL. J lost 1 base, V lost 0 bases, and 13 bases had no gene match. CDR3: CASSQEAYPGQGLSYEQYF. The DNA for the CDR3 is TGCGCCAGCAGCCAAGAAGCGTACCCGGGACAGGGATTGTCCTACGAGCAGTACTTC.

A few counts support this clone. The rearrangement uses TRBV4-3 and TRBJ2-7, with a tentative D call TRBD1 (7 bases). The V end was cut by 0 bases, the J end by 1 base, with 13 bases between. Per germline, CDR1 LGHNA and CDR2 YSLEER. This CDR3 is built from 16 residues. The CDR3 sequence: CASSQDEAGGSYEQYF. The CDR3 nucleotides are TGCGCCAGCAGCCAAGATGAGGCAGGGGGGTCCTACGAGCAGTACTTC.

This clone was observed a single time. V is TRBV9 and J is TRBJ2-5, with 10 bases lining up with TRBD1. The J call could be wrong; TRBJ2-7 is a better fit for the DNA end. Germline V gives CDR1 SGDLS, CDR2 YYNGEE. The CDR3 runs 15 residues. The CDR3 sequence: CASSPDRGPSYEQYF. The CDR3 DNA sequence: TGTGCCAGCAGCCCCGACAGGGGGCCCTCCTACGAGCAGTACTTC.

The chain uses TRBV9 and TRBJ1-5; 10 bases agree with TRBD1. Per the germline V gene, CDR1 is SGDLS and CDR2 is YYNGEE. The CDR3 has 15 residues. The V gene end was trimmed by 0 bases and the J gene end by 5 bases; junction bases not matched to a gene: 2. The CDR3 is CASSVGTGGYQPQHF. In nucleotides, the CDR3 is TGTGCCAGCAGCGTAGGGACAGGGGGGTATCAGCCCCAGCATTTT.

The J gene is TRBJ1-4, the V gene TRBV19, with unresolved D. Germline assignment: CDR1 LNHDA and CDR2 SQIVND (reference sequence). The CDR3 runs to 15 residues. Trimming took 3 bases from V and 1 from J, leaving 9 bases between them. CDR3 protein: CASSMNGGTNEKLFF. In nucleotides, the CDR3 is TGTGCCAGTAGTATGAATGGAGGAACTAATGAAAAACTGTTTTTT.

The gene calls are TRBV7-2 and TRBJ1-1; no definite D call. In germline, CDR1 is SGHTA, CDR2 FQGNSA. CDR3 length: 13 amino acids. With 5 bases removed from V and 0 bases from J, the gap between germline ends came to 7 bases. The CDR3 region has the DNA TGTGCCAGCAGCCGGAACTTGAACACTGAAGCTTTCTTT. Translation gives CASSRNLNTEAFF.

The count of this clone is one. Other DNA sequences within the sample encode an identical CDR3. This chain connects TRBV9 to TRBJ1-1; possible D gene TRBD1, 5 bases. The germline V gene has CDR1 SGDLS and CDR2 YYNGEE. The CDR3 consists of 13 residues. V lost 0 bases, J lost 5 bases, and 8 bases lay in between. The CDR3 protein is CASSVGGDTEAFF. CDR3 sequence (DNA): TGTGCCAGCAGCGTAGGAGGGGATACTGAAGCTTTCTTT.